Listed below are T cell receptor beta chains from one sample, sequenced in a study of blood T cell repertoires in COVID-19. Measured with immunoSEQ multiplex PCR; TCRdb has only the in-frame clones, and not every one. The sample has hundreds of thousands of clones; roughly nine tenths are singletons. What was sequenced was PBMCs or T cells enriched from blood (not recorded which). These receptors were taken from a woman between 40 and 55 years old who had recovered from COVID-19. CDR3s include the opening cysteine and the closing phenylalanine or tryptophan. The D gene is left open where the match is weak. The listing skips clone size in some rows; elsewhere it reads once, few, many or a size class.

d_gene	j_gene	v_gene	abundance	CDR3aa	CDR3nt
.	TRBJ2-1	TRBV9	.	CASSVESWNEQFF	TGTGCCAGCAGCGTAGAAAGCTGGAATGAGCAGTTCTTC
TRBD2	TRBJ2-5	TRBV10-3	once	CAISDREREFGETQYF	TGTGCCATCAGTGATCGGGAGCGGGAGTTTGGAGAGACCCAGTACTTC
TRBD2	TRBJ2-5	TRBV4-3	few	CASSQGHGTTQETQYF	TGCGCCAGCAGCCAAGGCCACGGGACTACCCAAGAGACCCAGTACTTC
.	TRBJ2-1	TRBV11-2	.	CASSLAGGGYNEQFF	TGTGCCAGCAGCTTAGCCGGAGGAGGTTACAATGAGCAGTTCTTC
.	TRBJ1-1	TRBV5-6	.	CASSFPGNTEAFF	TGTGCCAGCAGCTTTCCAGGGAACACTGAAGCTTTCTTT
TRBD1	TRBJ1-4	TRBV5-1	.	CASSAYTGGASEKLFF	TGCGCCAGCAGCGCCTATACAGGGGGCGCGAGTGAAAAACTGTTTTTT
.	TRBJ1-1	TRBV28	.	CASSRRRGGRKAFF	TGTGCCAGCAGCCGAAGACGGGGAGGACGAAAAGCTTTCTTT
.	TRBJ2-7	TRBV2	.	CASSEALFRDEQYF	TGTGCCAGCAGTGAAGCGCTTTTTCGGGACGAGCAGTACTTC
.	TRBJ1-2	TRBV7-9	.	CASSLEFWSRMGYGYTF	TGTGCCAGCAGCTTAGAATTTTGGAGTAGGATGGGCTATGGCTACACCTTC
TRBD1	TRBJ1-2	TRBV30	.	CAWSGDRVGGYTF	TGTGCCTGGAGTGGGGACAGGGTGGGGGGCTACACCTTC
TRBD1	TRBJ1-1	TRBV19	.	CASSAQVRGLRDEAFF	TGTGCCAGTAGTGCCCAAGTCAGGGGGCTCAGGGATGAAGCTTTCTTT
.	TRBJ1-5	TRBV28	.	CASSQLREGNQPQHF	TGTGCCAGCAGTCAACTCAGGGAGGGCAATCAGCCCCAGCATTTT
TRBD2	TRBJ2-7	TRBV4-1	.	CASSQVGLAGNEQYF	TGCGCCAGCAGCCAAGTAGGACTAGCGGGAAACGAGCAGTACTTC
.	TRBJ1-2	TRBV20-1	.	CSASSTGYGYTF	TGCAGTGCTAGTAGCACCGGCTATGGCTACACCTTC
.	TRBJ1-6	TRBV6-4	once	CAKGRRGNSPLHF	TGTGCCAAGGGTCGCAGGGGCAATTCACCCCTCCACTTT
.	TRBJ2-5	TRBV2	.	CASSVLRNQETQYF	TGTGCCAGCAGTGTCTTGCGTAATCAAGAGACCCAGTACTTC
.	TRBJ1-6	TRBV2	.	CASSVHPGGGISPLHF	TGTGCCAGCAGTGTGCACCCCGGAGGCGGAATTTCACCCCTCCACTTT
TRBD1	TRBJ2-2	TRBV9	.	CASSKRDRVNTGELFF	TGTGCCAGCAGTAAGAGGGACAGAGTGAACACCGGGGAGCTGTTTTTT
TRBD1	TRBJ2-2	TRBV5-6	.	CASSSGTGGYTGELFF	TGTGCCAGCAGCTCGGGGACAGGGGGCTATACCGGGGAGCTGTTTTTT
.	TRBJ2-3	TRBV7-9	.	CASSLAGAADTQYF	TGTGCCAGCAGCTTAGCGGGAGCTGCAGATACGCAGTATTTT
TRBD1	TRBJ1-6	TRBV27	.	CASSLSGQGVSLHF	TGTGCCAGCAGTTTATCGGGACAGGGGGTATCCCTCCACTTT
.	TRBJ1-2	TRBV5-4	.	CASSFNGGYTF	TGTGCCAGCAGCTTTAACGGTGGCTACACCTTC
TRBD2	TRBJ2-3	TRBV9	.	CASSAGLAGTDTQYF	TGTGCCAGCAGCGCCGGACTAGCGGGAACAGATACGCAGTATTTT
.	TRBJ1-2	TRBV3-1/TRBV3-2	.	CASSQVGARAYGYTF	TGTGCCAGCAGCCAAGTGGGGGCGCGGGCCTATGGCTACACCTTC
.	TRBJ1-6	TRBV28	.	CASSTGQDNSPLHF	TGTGCCAGCAGTACGGGACAAGATAATTCACCCCTCCACTTT